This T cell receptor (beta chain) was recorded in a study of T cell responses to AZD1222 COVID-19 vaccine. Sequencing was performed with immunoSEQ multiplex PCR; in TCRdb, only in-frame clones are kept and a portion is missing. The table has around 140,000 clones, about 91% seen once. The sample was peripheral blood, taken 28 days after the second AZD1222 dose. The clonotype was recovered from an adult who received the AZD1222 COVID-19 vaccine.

The DNA for the CDR3 is TGTGCCAGCCACAGAGAGGGGACGAACACTGAAGCTTTCTTT. Residues: CASHREGTNTEAFF. The chain employs TRBV2 and TRBJ1-1, with a weak D call TRBD1 (5 bases). Germline values: CDR1 SNHLY, CDR2 FYNNEI. Trimming took off 8 bases at V and 1 base at J, with 14 bases between the two ends. The CDR3 runs to 14 residues.